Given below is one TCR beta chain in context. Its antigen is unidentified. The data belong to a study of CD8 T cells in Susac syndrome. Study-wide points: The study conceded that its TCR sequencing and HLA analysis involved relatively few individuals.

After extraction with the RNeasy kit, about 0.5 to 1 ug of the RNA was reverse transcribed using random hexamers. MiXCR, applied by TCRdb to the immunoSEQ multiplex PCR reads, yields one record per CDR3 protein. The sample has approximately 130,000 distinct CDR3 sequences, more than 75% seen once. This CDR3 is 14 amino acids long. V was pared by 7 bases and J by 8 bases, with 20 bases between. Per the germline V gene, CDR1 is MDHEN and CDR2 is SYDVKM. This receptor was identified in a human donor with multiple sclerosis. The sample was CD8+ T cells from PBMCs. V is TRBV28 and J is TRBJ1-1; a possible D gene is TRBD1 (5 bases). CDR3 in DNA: TGTGCCAGCATCGGTCCCCAAAAGGGGTTAGAAGCTTTCTTT. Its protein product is CASIGPQKGLEAFF.